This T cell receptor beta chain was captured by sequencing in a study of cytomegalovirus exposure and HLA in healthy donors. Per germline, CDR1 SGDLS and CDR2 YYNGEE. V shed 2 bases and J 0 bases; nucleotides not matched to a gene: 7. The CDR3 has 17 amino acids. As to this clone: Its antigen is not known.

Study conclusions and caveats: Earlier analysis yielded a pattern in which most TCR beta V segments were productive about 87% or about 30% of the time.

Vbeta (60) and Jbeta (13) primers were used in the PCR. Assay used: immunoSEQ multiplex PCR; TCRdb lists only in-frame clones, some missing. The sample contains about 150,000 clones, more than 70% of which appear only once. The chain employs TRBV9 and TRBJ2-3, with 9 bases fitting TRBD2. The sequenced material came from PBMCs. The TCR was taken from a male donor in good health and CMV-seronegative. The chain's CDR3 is CASSVDPSGASTDTQYF. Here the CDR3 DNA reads TGTGCCAGCAGCGTGGATCCTAGCGGGGCTAGCACAGATACGCAGTATTTT.